One and the same sample provided the 16 T cell receptor beta chains below, sequenced in a study of T-cell memory formation after mild COVID-19. TCRdb re-analysed the 5' RACE reads in MiXCR, keeping a single row per CDR3 protein. The sample shows 450,000 or so distinct CDR3 sequences, approximately 25% of them seen only once. The sequencing input was PBMCs or a T cell subset sorted from them (not recorded which). Receptor source: an adult woman who had mild COVID-19 (a few samples of this study predate the infection). Cell type and time point are not known.

This chain uses TRBV4-3 with TRBJ2-7; possibly TRBD1 for D (5 bases). Trimming took off 1 base at V and 5 bases at J, with 12 bases between the two ends. The germline CDR1 and CDR2 sequences are LGHNA and YSLEER. This CDR3 has 14 residues. For the CDR3, the DNA is TGCGCCAGCAGCCAAGCTTTGAGACAGAACGAGCAGTACTTC. It codes for CASSQALRQNEQYF.

The V call is TRBV9, the J call TRBJ2-1, with unresolved D. CDR1 SGDLS and CDR2 YYNGEE come from the germline V gene. The ends were cut back, 3 bases at V and 10 bases at J, with 8 bases in the middle. The CDR3 covers 11 residues. This CDR3 is CASSAFGEQFF. CDR3 nucleotide sequence: TGTGCCAGCAGCGCGTTCGGGGAGCAGTTCTTC.

The DNA of the CDR3 is TGTGCCATCAGTGAGTCGCGGGAGGGTAGGTACGAGCAGTACTTC. This codes for CAISESREGRYEQYF. V is TRBV10-3 and J is TRBJ2-7, with TRBD2 matching 9 bases. The CDR3 has 15 residues. Germline CDR1 reads ENHRY; CDR2 reads SYGVKD. V shed 0 bases and J 4 bases; nucleotides not matched to a gene: 4.

V is TRBV6-2 or TRBV6-3 and J is TRBJ2-2, with TRBD2 matching over 10 bases. The CDR3 spans 17 residues. The junction had 7 bases not matched to a gene; V was cut back by 2 bases and J by 4 bases. CDR1 is MNHEY and CDR2 is SVGEGT in the germline V gene. CDR3 coding DNA: TGTGCCAGCAGTTACCGGAATCTAGCGGGAGTCACCGGGGAGCTGTTTTTT. This codes for CASSYRNLAGVTGELFF.

In this sample, this clonotype turned up a few times. The chain combines TRBV12-3 or TRBV12-4 with TRBJ2-7; 10 nucleotides line up with TRBD1. Losses at the gene ends were 4 bases for V and 2 bases for J; bases not matched to a gene: 5. The CDR3 has 15 residues. CDR3 sequence reads: CASSYGQGGAYEQYF. DNA of the CDR3: TGTGCCAGCAGTTACGGACAGGGGGGAGCCTACGAGCAGTACTTC.

This clonotype was observed a handful of times. The chain links TRBV20-1 to TRBJ2-5; D is unclear. Germline V gene sequence: CDR1 DFQATT, CDR2 SNEGSKA (reference sequence). V lost 3 bases and J 1 base, leaving 9 bases between the germline ends. The CDR3 extends over 13 amino acids. CDR3 DNA sequence: TGCAGTGCTAGCTTTGGCAGCCAAGAGACCCAGTACTTC. It codes for CSASFGSQETQYF.

The chain combines TRBV2 with TRBJ2-3; 10 bases agree with TRBD1. The CDR3 is 15 residues long. V shed 7 bases and J 0 bases; nucleotides not matched to a gene: 4. Per the germline V gene, CDR1 is SNHLY and CDR2 is FYNNEI. The CDR3 nucleotides read TGTGCCAGCACTACGGACAGGGGGAGCACAGATACGCAGTATTTT. This translates into CASTTDRGSTDTQYF.

This clonotype was counted a few times. The gene calls are TRBV4-1 and TRBJ2-2; 8 nucleotides match TRBD2. With 1 base clipped from V and 7 bases from J, the junction kept 8 bases outside the gene matches. Germline V lookup: CDR1 MGHRA, CDR2 YSYEKL. The CDR3 has 16 amino acids. The CDR3 DNA is TGCGCCAGCAGCCAAGTCCTTCCAGCGGGGGTCGGGGAGCTGTTTTTT. Translating it yields CASSQVLPAGVGELFF.

This clonotype was seen only a few times. The chain combines TRBV20-1 with TRBJ2-7, with D uncertain. The CDR3 runs to 12 residues. The V gene's germline CDR1 is DFQATT and CDR2 SNEGSKA (reference sequence). Trimming stripped 5 bases from V and 4 bases from J, with 12 bases between. In DNA form, the CDR3 reads TGCAGTGCTGGCCGGCCGTCTTACGAGCAGTACTTC. Its protein product is CSAGRPSYEQYF.

This clonotype has at least ten counts. This chain connects TRBV12-3 or TRBV12-4 to TRBJ2-3, with TRBD2 identical over 13 bases. The CDR3 runs to 15 residues. J gave up 4 bases and V 4 bases, and 2 bases lay outside the gene matches. In DNA form, the CDR3 reads TGTGCCAGCAGTTGGGGACTAGCGGGACCAGATACGCAGTATTTT. Its translation: CASSWGLAGPDTQYF.

The chain has TRBV12-3 or TRBV12-4 and TRBJ1-2; D perhaps matches TRBD1 (6 bases). The length of the CDR3 is 15 residues. The V end was cut by 3 bases, the J end by 2 bases, with 13 bases between. CDR3 DNA sequence: TGTGCCAGCAGTTTTGTACAGGGAATGAACTATGGCTACACCTTC. Translating it yields CASSFVQGMNYGYTF.

This clonotype turned up a few times. V usage is TRBV7-3 and J usage is TRBJ2-3; 8 bases are a match to TRBD2. Per germline, CDR1 SGHTA and CDR2 FQGTGA. Trimming at V came to 3 bases and at J to 1 base, leaving 6 bases not matched to a gene. CDR3 length: 16 amino acids. CDR3 protein: CASSFGGGLGTDTQYF. In nucleotides, the CDR3 is TGTGCCAGCAGCTTCGGGGGGGGGCTCGGCACAGATACGCAGTATTTT.

The V gene is TRBV9, the J gene TRBJ1-6; perhaps TRBD1 as D (5 bases). The CDR3 runs to 15 residues. Germline-derived CDR1 and CDR2 are SGDLS and YYNGEE. V lost 0 bases, J lost 9 bases, and 13 bases lay in between. CDR3 sequence reads: CASSVGGGHSSPLHF. The CDR3 nucleotides are TGTGCCAGCAGCGTAGGTGGAGGACACAGTTCACCCCTCCACTTT.

The rearrangement joins TRBV20-1 to TRBJ1-1; possibly TRBD1 for D (6 bases). Germline CDR1 and CDR2: DFQATT and SNEGSKA (reference sequence). The CDR3 is made up of 14 amino acids. Trimming pared 1 base from V and 3 bases from J, leaving 12 bases between. Here the CDR3 DNA reads TGCAGTGCTAGAGGGACAGTTTTACACACTGAAGCTTTCTTT. Residues: CSARGTVLHTEAFF.

CDR3 sequence (DNA): TGTGCCAGCAGCTATTCAATAATCGGGGTCACAGATACGCAGTATTTT. Translating it yields CASSYSIIGVTDTQYF. This chain links TRBV7-9 with TRBJ2-3; D perhaps matches TRBD2 (5 bases). The CDR3 contains 16 residues. CDR1 SEHNR and CDR2 FQNEAQ come from the germline V gene (reference sequence). V lost 4 bases and J 2 bases, leaving 16 bases between the germline ends.

On this clonotype itself: The junction does not match germline at one end; this may be a read error. This chain connects TRBV12-3 or TRBV12-4 to TRBJ1-2; D remains unclear. CDR3 length: 14 amino acids. The CDR3 here is CSSSLEQMDYGYTF. CDR3 DNA: TGTTCCAGCAGTTTGGAACAGATGGACTATGGCTACACCTTC.